Listed below are T cell receptor beta chains from one sample, sequenced in a study of cytomegalovirus exposure and HLA in healthy donors. Libraries were prepared by immunoSEQ multiplex PCR; TCRdb keeps only in-frame clonotypes and omits some of them. In total, the table holds just under 80,000 clones. Sequencing was carried out using PBMCs. The receptor source for this set is a man between 18 and 35 years old in good health and CMV-seropositive. The CDR3 runs from the conserved cysteine through the conserved F or W. Each record gives: D gene, V gene, J gene, CDR3 DNA, CDR3 protein. A D gene is named only where the DNA matches it firmly.

>TRBD2|TRBV6-5|TRBJ2-7
TGTGCCAGCAGGGAGACTAGCGGGAGTTACGAGCAGTACTTC
CASRETSGSYEQYF
>.|TRBV19|TRBJ1-2
TGTGCCAGTAGCCTCGTGGGGGGTATTAACTATGGCTACACCTTC
CASSLVGGINYGYTF